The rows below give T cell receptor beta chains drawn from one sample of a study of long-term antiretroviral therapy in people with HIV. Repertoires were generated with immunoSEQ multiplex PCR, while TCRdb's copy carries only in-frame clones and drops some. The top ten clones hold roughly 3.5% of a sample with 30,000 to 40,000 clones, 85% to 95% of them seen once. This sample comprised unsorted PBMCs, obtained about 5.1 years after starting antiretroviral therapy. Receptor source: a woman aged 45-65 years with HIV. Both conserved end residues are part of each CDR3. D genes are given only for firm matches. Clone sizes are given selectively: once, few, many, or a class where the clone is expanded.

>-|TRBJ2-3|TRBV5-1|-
CASSLLGWTGGDTQYF
TGCGCCAGCAGCTTGTTGGGCTGGACTGGGGGGGATACGCAGTATTTT
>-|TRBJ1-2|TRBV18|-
CASSRSGEYYGYTF
TGTGCCAGCTCGCGTTCAGGGGAATACTATGGCTACACCTTC
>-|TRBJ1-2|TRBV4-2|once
CASSQVGQGKGYTF
TGTGCCAGCAGCCAAGTCGGGCAGGGGAAGGGCTACACCTTC
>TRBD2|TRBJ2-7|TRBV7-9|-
CASSPGTSGDSYEQYF
TGTGCCAGCAGCCCGGGGACTAGCGGGGACTCCTACGAGCAGTACTTC
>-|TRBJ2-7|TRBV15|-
CATSSFLRGEQYF
TGTGCCACCAGTTCCTTCCTCCGCGGCGAGCAGTACTTC
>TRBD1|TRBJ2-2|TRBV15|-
CATSKRQGSTGELFF
TGTGCCACCAGCAAAAGACAGGGGAGCACCGGGGAGCTGTTTTTT
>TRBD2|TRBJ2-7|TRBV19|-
CASSKPSQRGASERYEQYF
TGTGCCAGTAGTAAACCCAGCCAGCGGGGGGCGTCAGAACGTTACGAGCAGTACTTC
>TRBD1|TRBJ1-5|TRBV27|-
CASTTGEGYSNQPQHF
TGTGCCAGCACGACAGGGGAGGGATATAGCAATCAGCCCCAGCATTTT
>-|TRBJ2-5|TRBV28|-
CASRGRRPQETQYF
TGTGCCAGCAGGGGGCGACGGCCCCAAGAGACCCAGTACTTC
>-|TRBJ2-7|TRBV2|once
CASSESLSSYEQYF
TGTGCCAGCAGTGAATCATTGAGCTCCTACGAGCAGTACTTC
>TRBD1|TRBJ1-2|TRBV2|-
CASHPTGANYGYTF
TGTGCCAGCCACCCGACAGGGGCTAACTATGGCTACACCTTC
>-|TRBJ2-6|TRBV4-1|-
CASSVLQGANVLTF
TGCGCCAGCAGCGTCCTTCAAGGGGCCAACGTCCTGACTTTC
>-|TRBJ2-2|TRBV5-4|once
CASSLDSTGELFF
TGTGCCAGCAGCTTGGACAGCACCGGGGAGCTGTTTTTT